Below are 31 T cell receptor beta chains sequenced from a single sample in a study of PD-1 blockade in classical Hodgkin lymphoma. Clones were sequenced by immunoSEQ multiplex PCR, and TCRdb holds only the in-frame ones, with some missing. Here the sample spans more than 25,000 clones, roughly 90% being singletons. Time point specified: newly diagnosed, previously untreated cHL patient sample. Purification of CD4+ T cells from thawed PBMCs was performed via magnetic negative selection. Sequenced input: CD4+ T cells from blood. The receptors here all came from a human donor with classical Hodgkin lymphoma.

This chain joins TRBV18 and TRBJ2-3; TRBD2 aligns across 10 bases. This CDR3 region has 16 residues. The germline V gene encodes CDR1 KGHSH and CDR2 LQKENI. J lost 4 bases, V lost 3 bases, and 7 bases had no gene match. The CDR3 loop is CASSPYSGGGADTQYF. In DNA form, the CDR3 reads TGTGCCAGCTCACCTTACAGCGGGGGGGGCGCAGATACGCAGTATTTT.

This chain connects TRBV18 to TRBJ1-2; no reliable D call. CDR1 and CDR2 from the germline V gene are KGHSH and LQKENI. V dropped 2 bases and J dropped 4 bases, with 8 bases sitting between them. The CDR3 runs to 13 residues. The CDR3 nucleotides read TGTGCCAGCTCACCAGATCCCAGCTATGGCTACACCTTC. It encodes CASSPDPSYGYTF.

This clone has a handful of counts. The genes are TRBV7-9 and TRBJ1-3; D remains unclear. V lost 0 bases and J lost 4, with 7 bases in between. CDR1 and CDR2 (germline): SEHNR, FQNEAQ (reference sequence). There are 14 residues in the CDR3. CDR3: CASSLARSGNTIYF. For the CDR3, the DNA is TGTGCCAGCAGCTTAGCTCGGTCAGGAAACACCATATATTTT.

The rearrangement links TRBV6-6 to TRBJ2-1; D is uncertain. V gave up 11 bases and J gave up 4 bases, with 15 bases separating them. Germline-derived CDR1 and CDR2 are MNHNY and SVGAGI (reference sequence). CDR3 length equals 13 residues. CDR3 loop: CAANAPTYNEQFF. CDR3 sequence (DNA): TGTGCCGCTAATGCCCCTACGTACAATGAGCAGTTCTTC.

The V call is TRBV19, the J call TRBJ1-2, with D possibly being TRBD1 (5 bases). V lost 7 bases and J 0 bases, leaving 12 bases between the germline ends. The CDR3 loop spans 14 amino acids. Germline-derived CDR1 and CDR2 are LNHDA and SQIVND (reference sequence). The CDR3 region has the DNA TGTGCCAGTACCTCGACAGCTACTAACTATGGCTACACCTTC. This sequence encodes CASTSTATNYGYTF.

The chain employs TRBV25-1 and TRBJ1-2, with D tentatively TRBD1 (6 bases). CDR1 is MGHDK and CDR2 is SYGVNS in the germline V gene. Trimming pared 4 bases from V and 4 bases from J, leaving 16 bases between. This CDR3 spans 15 amino acids. In DNA, the CDR3 is TGTGCCAGCAGTGCGGAGCCAGGGGTTGGCTATGGCTACACCTTC. Translating it yields CASSAEPGVGYGYTF.

About this clone itself: The sample holds other DNA sequences that translate to the same CDR3. This chain connects TRBV9 to TRBJ1-1; 8 nucleotides align to TRBD1. This CDR3 has 14 amino acids. In germline, CDR1 is SGDLS, CDR2 YYNGEE. The V and J ends lost 0 bases and 7 bases, in that order; junction bases with no gene match: 5. The CDR3 reads CASSVAGQASEAFF. The DNA for the CDR3 is TGTGCCAGCAGCGTAGCGGGACAGGCCAGTGAAGCTTTCTTT. The full variable domain, in which reference TRBV9 and TRBJ1-1 provide the parts outside the CDR3, is DSGVTQTPKHLITATGQRVTLRCSPRSGDLSVYWYQQSLDQGLQFLIQYYNGEERAKGNILERFSAQQFPDLHSELNLSSLELGDSALYFCASSVAGQASEAFFGQGTRLTVV.

The chain employs TRBV6-5 and TRBJ2-1; perhaps TRBD2 as D (6 bases). Germline values: CDR1 MNHEY, CDR2 SVGAGI. The CDR3 covers 13 residues. V lost 1 base, J lost 9 bases, and 10 bases lay in between. The CDR3 DNA reads as TGTGCCAGCAGTTACTTTTCGGGAGTTGAGCAGTTCTTC. Translation: CASSYFSGVEQFF.

The chain is built from TRBV5-1 and TRBJ2-2, with 7 bases aligning to TRBD2. Germline CDR1 is SGHRS and CDR2 is YFSETQ. The CDR3 loop spans 15 amino acids. Germline trimming cut 3 bases from V and 7 bases from J; bases unmatched to any gene: 9. The CDR3, as DNA: TGCGCCAGCAGCTGGGCGGGAGTTAATGGCGGGGAGCTGTTTTTT. It translates to CASSWAGVNGGELFF.

This chain connects TRBV30 to TRBJ2-3; D not certain. CDR1 and CDR2 (germline): GTSNPN, SVGIG (reference sequence). The ends were cut back, 0 bases at V and 3 bases at J, with 4 bases in the middle. CDR3 length: 12 amino acids. The CDR3 here is CAWSVRTDTQYF. The CDR3 DNA is TGTGCCTGGAGTGTAAGGACAGATACGCAGTATTTT.

This clone appeared a few times. V and J are TRBV2 and TRBJ2-1; 14 positions agree with TRBD2. This CDR3 is 15 amino acids long. Germline V gene sequence: CDR1 SNHLY, CDR2 FYNNEI. J gave up 4 bases and V 7 bases, and 3 bases lay outside the gene matches. CDR3 coding DNA: TGTGCCAGCACTGGACTAGCGGGAGGTTACAATGAGCAGTTCTTC. It yields the protein CASTGLAGGYNEQFF. The full variable domain, rest sourced from reference TRBV2 and TRBJ2-1, is EPEVTQTPSHQVTQMGQEVILRCVPISNHLYFYWYRQILGQKVEFLVSFYNNEISEKSEIFDDQFSVERPDGSNFTLKIRSTKLEDSAMYFCASTGLAGGYNEQFFGPGTRLTVL.

The rearrangement joins TRBV5-6 to TRBJ2-1; D not resolved. Germline assignment: CDR1 SGHDT and CDR2 YYEEEE. This CDR3 is 14 amino acids long. Trimming removed 0 bases from V and 3 bases from J, with 7 bases in between. The CDR3 region has the DNA TGTGCCAGCAGCTTGGAAGGTATCTACAATGAGCAGTTCTTC. This sequence encodes CASSLEGIYNEQFF.

This chain joins TRBV15 and TRBJ2-3, with D hard to call. This CDR3 comprises 14 residues. The germline V gene encodes CDR1 LNHNV and CDR2 YYDKDF (reference sequence). V lost 6 bases, J lost 4 bases, and 14 bases lay in between. CDR3 DNA sequence: TGTGCCACCAGTTCAATAGGTTCCGCAGATACGCAGTATTTT. Translation gives CATSSIGSADTQYF.

The chain has TRBV5-1 and TRBJ1-5, with D maybe TRBD1 (5 bases). Trimming shortened V by 7 bases and J by 3 bases, and 17 bases separated the two germline ends. The CDR3 has 15 amino acids. CDR1 and CDR2 (germline): SGHRS, YFSETQ. The CDR3 is CASRRDLRANQPQHF. Here the CDR3 DNA reads TGCGCCAGCCGCCGGGACTTACGCGCCAATCAGCCCCAGCATTTT. The variable domain in full, with the rest retrieved from reference TRBV5-1 and TRBJ1-5, is KAGVTQTPRYLIKTRGQQVTLSCSPISGHRSVSWYQQTPGQGLQFLFEYFSETQRNKGNFPGRFSGRQFSNSRSEMNVSTLELGDSALYLCASRRDLRANQPQHFGDGTRLSIL.

The chain employs TRBV28 and TRBJ2-7; 9 nucleotides agree with TRBD1. The CDR3 is made up of 16 amino acids. Germline loops: CDR1 MDHEN, CDR2 SYDVKM. V lost 5 bases and J lost 7; bases outside the gene matches: 15. CDR3 protein: CASSPRGTGSGWEQYF. The CDR3 DNA follows: TGTGCCAGCAGTCCGAGAGGGACAGGGAGTGGTTGGGAGCAGTACTTC.

The chain joins TRBV9 to TRBJ2-1; D tentatively reads TRBD1 or TRBD2 (5 bases each). The CDR3 sequence is 14 residues long. The V gene's germline CDR1 is SGDLS and CDR2 YYNGEE. Trimming cost V 1 base and J 9 bases, with 14 bases left between them. The CDR3 coding sequence is TGTGCCAGCAGCGTATCCGAGGGGCTCGGTGAGCAGTTCTTC. Its protein product is CASSVSEGLGEQFF.

The V and J genes are TRBV4-3 and TRBJ2-6, with D possibly matching TRBD2 (5 bases). CDR1 is LGHNA and CDR2 is YSLEER in the germline V gene. V was shortened by 1 base and J by 3 bases, with 10 bases between the two germline ends. The CDR3 sequence is 16 residues long. CDR3 in DNA: TGCGCCAGCAGCCAAGTCTTAGGAGGTGGGGCCAACGTCCTGACTTTC. It encodes CASSQVLGGGANVLTF.

This chain links TRBV27 with TRBJ2-3; possibly TRBD2 for D (5 bases). CDR1 and CDR2 from the germline V gene are MNHEY and SMNVEV (reference sequence). The germline V and J ends were trimmed by 6 bases and 2 bases, with 18 bases remaining between them. This CDR3 contains 16 residues. The CDR3 region is CASSGYQFGDTDTQYF. CDR3 nucleotide sequence: TGTGCCAGCAGCGGGTATCAGTTCGGGGACACAGATACGCAGTATTTT.

The chain links TRBV6-1 to TRBJ2-5; the D is unclear. The CDR3 spans 14 residues. The V end was cut by 2 bases, the J end by 5 bases, with 12 bases between. Germline CDR1 and CDR2: MNHNS and SASEGT. CDR3 bases: TGTGCCAGCAGTGAACAGGCCAGCTCGGAGACCCAGTACTTC. It codes for CASSEQASSETQYF.

The chain combines TRBV7-9 with TRBJ2-3, with 11 bases lining up with TRBD2. The V segment lost 5 bases and the J segment 2 bases; nucleotides outside the gene matches: 6. Germline V gives CDR1 SEHNR, CDR2 FQNEAQ (reference sequence). This CDR3 spans 16 amino acids. In DNA form, the CDR3 reads TGTGCCAGCAGCCCCGGGACTAGCGGAACCACAGATACGCAGTATTTT. This codes for CASSPGTSGTTDTQYF.

This clone has a handful of counts. This sequence joins TRBV9 and TRBJ1-1; D remains ambiguous. The CDR3 contains 15 residues. V lost 4 bases and J lost 1, with 14 bases in between. The V gene's germline CDR1 is SGDLS and CDR2 YYNGEE. DNA of the CDR3: TGTGCCAGCAGCACTGGGAACGCCCCGAACACTGAAGCTTTCTTT. Translation gives CASSTGNAPNTEAFF.

The chain joins TRBV10-1 to TRBJ2-3; 7 nucleotides align to TRBD2. This CDR3 is built from 13 residues. V lost 7 bases, J lost 4 bases, and 5 bases stayed unmatched. The germline gives CDR1 WNHNN, CDR2 SYGVQD (reference sequence). This chain's CDR3 is CASTASGSDTQYF. CDR3 in DNA: TGCGCCAGCACTGCTAGCGGTTCAGATACGCAGTATTTT.

This clone was seen a single time. The gene calls are TRBV6-5 and TRBJ1-3, with D maybe TRBD1 (5 bases). V dropped 6 bases and J dropped 0 bases, with 9 bases sitting between them. The germline gives CDR1 MNHEY, CDR2 SVGAGI. CDR3 length: 14 residues. The CDR3 sequence is CASRRQFSGNTIYF. CDR3 coding DNA: TGTGCCAGCAGAAGACAGTTCTCTGGAAACACCATATATTTT.

The rearrangement joins TRBV5-1 to TRBJ2-1; D is ambiguous. Germline CDR1 SGHRS, CDR2 YFSETQ. Trimming took off 4 bases at V and 5 bases at J, with 19 bases between the two ends. CDR3 length: 16 amino acids. The CDR3 DNA follows: TGCGCCAGCAGCCCAGCCCCCACCCGACCAAACAATGAGCAGTTCTTC. The encoded protein is CASSPAPTRPNNEQFF.

The J gene is TRBJ2-2, the V gene TRBV5-4, with TRBD2 matching 10 bases. V lost 0 bases to trimming and J lost 5 bases; unmatched junction nucleotides: 4. Germline-derived CDR1 and CDR2 are SGHNT and YYREEE (reference sequence). The CDR3 is 16 residues long. CDR3 coding DNA: TGTGCCAGCAGCTTGGGGCTAGCGGGAGAAACCGGGGAGCTGTTTTTT. Protein: CASSLGLAGETGELFF.

The J gene is TRBJ2-7, the V gene TRBV6-1; 7 nucleotides line up with TRBD1. Germline CDR1 reads MNHNS; CDR2 reads SASEGT. V lost 7 bases and J lost 4; bases outside the gene matches: 7. This CDR3 contains 13 residues. CDR3 sequence: CASNRDSGYEQYF. Written as DNA, the CDR3 is TGTGCCAGCAACAGGGACAGTGGGTACGAGCAGTACTTC.

This chain links TRBV5-1 with TRBJ1-1; 7 bases are a match to TRBD1. V lost 4 bases and J lost 4; bases outside the gene matches: 7. Germline V gene data show CDR1 as SGHRS and CDR2 as YFSETQ. The CDR3 runs 14 residues. The CDR3 loop is CASSLPTGSTEAFF. The DNA of the CDR3 is TGCGCCAGCAGCCTCCCGACAGGGTCCACTGAAGCTTTCTTT. Drawing the rest from reference TRBV5-1 and TRBJ1-1, the complete variable domain is KAGVTQTPRYLIKTRGQQVTLSCSPISGHRSVSWYQQTPGQGLQFLFEYFSETQRNKGNFPGRFSGRQFSNSRSEMNVSTLELGDSALYLCASSLPTGSTEAFFGQGTRLTVV.

This sequence joins TRBV5-1 and TRBJ2-3; 11 bases are a match to TRBD2. In germline, CDR1 is SGHRS, CDR2 YFSETQ. The CDR3 totals 16 residues. Germline trimming cut 4 bases from V and 2 bases from J; bases unmatched to any gene: 6. CDR3 sequence (DNA): TGCGCCAGCAGCCCCGATAGCGGGAGGGCCACAGATACGCAGTATTTT. Protein: CASSPDSGRATDTQYF.

The rearrangement uses TRBV7-6 and TRBJ2-2, with unresolved D. The ends were cut back, 2 bases at V and 3 bases at J, with 10 bases in the middle. The CDR3 totals 15 residues. Germline V CDR1 and CDR2: SGHVS, FNYEAQ. CDR3 sequence: CASSLWGRDTGELFF. The CDR3 DNA sequence: TGTGCCAGCAGCTTATGGGGTAGGGACACCGGGGAGCTGTTTTTT.

The rearrangement uses TRBV9 and TRBJ2-3; 14 bases map to TRBD2. The CDR3 covers 15 residues. The V segment lost 2 bases and the J segment 4 bases; nucleotides outside the gene matches: 0. From germline, CDR1 is SGDLS and CDR2 YYNGEE. The CDR3 here is CASSVTSGRADTQYF. In DNA, the CDR3 is TGTGCCAGCAGCGTGACTAGCGGGAGGGCAGATACGCAGTATTTT. Full variable domain (remainder filled in from reference TRBV9 and TRBJ2-3): DSGVTQTPKHLITATGQRVTLRCSPRSGDLSVYWYQQSLDQGLQFLIQYYNGEERAKGNILERFSAQQFPDLHSELNLSSLELGDSALYFCASSVTSGRADTQYFGPGTRLTVL.

J is TRBJ2-4 and V is TRBV5-1; TRBD1 matches at 9 bases. CDR1 is SGHRS, CDR2 YFSETQ, per germline. This CDR3 is 15 amino acids long. V dropped 1 base and J dropped 8; count of bases not matched to a gene: 7. CDR3 loop: CASSLQGQGGDIQYF. The CDR3, as DNA: TGCGCCAGCAGCTTGCAGGGACAGGGAGGAGACATTCAGTACTTC.